The entry below gives a single T cell receptor (beta chain) sequence along with its context. CDR3 length equals 15 residues. The ends were cut back, 4 bases at V and 4 bases at J, with 13 bases in the middle. CDR1 KGHSH and CDR2 LQKENI come from the germline V gene. Authors' processing steps: Estimates of nucleated cell counts were drawn from the amplification of reference gene primers. Assay used: immunoSEQ multiplex PCR; TCRdb lists only in-frame clones, some missing. Clonal size and the V and J genes are those of that table, whereas D and trimming came from the DNA. The data show around 320,000 clones, about 82% seen once. This entry is derived from a study of blood T cell repertoires in COVID-19.

The receptor comes from a human donor in a cohort sampled during active COVID-19. The sequenced material came from peripheral blood. The chain links TRBV18 to TRBJ1-4; D might be TRBD1 (5 bases). The CDR3 is CASSLPTEYNEKLFF. The DNA of the CDR3 is TGTGCCAGCTCACTACCGACAGAATATAATGAAAAACTGTTTTTT.